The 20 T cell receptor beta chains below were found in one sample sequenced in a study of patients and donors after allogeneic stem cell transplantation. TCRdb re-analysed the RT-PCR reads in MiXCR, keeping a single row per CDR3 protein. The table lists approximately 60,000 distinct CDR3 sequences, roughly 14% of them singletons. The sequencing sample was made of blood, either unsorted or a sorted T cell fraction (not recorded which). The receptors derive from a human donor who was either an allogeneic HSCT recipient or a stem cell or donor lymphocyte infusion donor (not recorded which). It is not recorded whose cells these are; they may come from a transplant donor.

This CDR3 reads CATSQGGQPYNEQFF. CDR3 DNA sequence: TGTGCCACCTCCCAGGGGGGACAGCCCTACAATGAGCAGTTCTTC. The chain employs TRBV15 and TRBJ2-1; a possible D gene is TRBD1 (7 bases). V lost 8 bases to trimming and J lost 2 bases, with 16 bases between them. This CDR3 spans 15 amino acids. CDR1 is LNHNV and CDR2 is YYDKDF in the germline V gene (reference sequence).

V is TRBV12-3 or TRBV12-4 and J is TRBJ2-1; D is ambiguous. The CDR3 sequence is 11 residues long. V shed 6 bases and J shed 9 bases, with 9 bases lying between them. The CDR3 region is CASSRVSEQFF. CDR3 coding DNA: TGTGCCAGCAGCCGGGTTAGTGAGCAGTTCTTC.

The CDR3 coding sequence is TGCAGTGCTAGTTATGGACTAGCGGGAGGCAATGAGCAGTTCTTC. It translates to CSASYGLAGGNEQFF. The chain uses TRBV20-1 and TRBJ2-1; TRBD2 aligns across 14 bases. The CDR3 is 15 amino acids. CDR1 is DFQATT and CDR2 is SNEGSKA in the germline V gene (reference sequence). Trimming at V came to 3 bases and at J to 6 bases, leaving 4 bases not matched to a gene.

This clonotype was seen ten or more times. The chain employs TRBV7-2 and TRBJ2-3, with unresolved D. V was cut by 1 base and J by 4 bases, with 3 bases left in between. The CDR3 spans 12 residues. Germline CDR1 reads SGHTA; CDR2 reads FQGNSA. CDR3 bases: TGTGCCAGCAGCTTAGGCGCAGATACGCAGTATTTT. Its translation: CASSLGADTQYF.

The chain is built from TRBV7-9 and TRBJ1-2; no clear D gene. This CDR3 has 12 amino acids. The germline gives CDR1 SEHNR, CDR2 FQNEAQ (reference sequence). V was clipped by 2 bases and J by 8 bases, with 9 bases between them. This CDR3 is CASSLHEGGYTF. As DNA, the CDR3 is TGTGCCAGCAGCTTACACGAGGGAGGCTACACCTTC.

The CDR3 region has the DNA TGCGCCAGCAGCTCCCCACCCGGGACAGGGCTTTACAATGAGCAGTTCTTC. It specifies CASSSPPGTGLYNEQFF. The J gene is TRBJ2-1, the V gene TRBV5-1, with 9 bases identical to TRBD1. This CDR3 is built from 17 residues. V trimming: 3 bases; J trimming: 4 bases; junction bases outside the gene matches: 11. The germline V gene has CDR1 SGHRS and CDR2 YFSETQ.

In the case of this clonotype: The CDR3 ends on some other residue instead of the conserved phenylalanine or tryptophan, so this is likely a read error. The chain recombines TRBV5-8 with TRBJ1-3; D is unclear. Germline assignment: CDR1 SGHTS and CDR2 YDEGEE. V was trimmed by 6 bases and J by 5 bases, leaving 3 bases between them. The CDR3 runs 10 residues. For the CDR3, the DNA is TGTGCCAGCAATCGAAACACCATATATTTG. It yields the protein CASNRNTIYL.

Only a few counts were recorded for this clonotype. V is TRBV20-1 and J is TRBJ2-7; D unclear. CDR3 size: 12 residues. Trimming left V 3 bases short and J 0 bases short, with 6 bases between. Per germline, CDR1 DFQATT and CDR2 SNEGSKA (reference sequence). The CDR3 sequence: CSARSHSYEQYF. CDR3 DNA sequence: TGCAGTGCTAGGAGTCACTCCTACGAGCAGTACTTC.

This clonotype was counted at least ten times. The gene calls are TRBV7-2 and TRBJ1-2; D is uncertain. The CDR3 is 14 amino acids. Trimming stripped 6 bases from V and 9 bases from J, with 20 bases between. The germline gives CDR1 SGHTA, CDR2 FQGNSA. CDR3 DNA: TGTGCCAGCAGTTACCTCTCAAGGATTGGTAGCTACACCTTC. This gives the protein CASSYLSRIGSYTF.

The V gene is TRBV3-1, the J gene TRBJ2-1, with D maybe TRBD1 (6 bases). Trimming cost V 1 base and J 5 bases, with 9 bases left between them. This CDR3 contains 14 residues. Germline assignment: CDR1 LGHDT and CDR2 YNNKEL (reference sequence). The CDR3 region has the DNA TGTGCCAGCAGCCAAGTTCAGGGGAACAATGAGCAGTTCTTC. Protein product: CASSQVQGNNEQFF.

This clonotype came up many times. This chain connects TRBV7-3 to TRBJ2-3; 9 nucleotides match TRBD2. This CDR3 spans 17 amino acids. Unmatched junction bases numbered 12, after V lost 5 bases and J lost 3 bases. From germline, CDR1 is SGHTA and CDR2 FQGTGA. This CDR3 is CASSLPREGPMTDTQYF. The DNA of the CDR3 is TGTGCCAGCAGCCTGCCGCGGGAGGGCCCTATGACAGATACGCAGTATTTT.

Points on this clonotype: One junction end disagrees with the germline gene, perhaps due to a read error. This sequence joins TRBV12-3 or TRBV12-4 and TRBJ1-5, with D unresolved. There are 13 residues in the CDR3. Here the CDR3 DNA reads TGTACCAGCAGTTTCGGACCTTATCAGCCCCAGCATTTT. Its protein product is CTSSFGPYQPQHF.

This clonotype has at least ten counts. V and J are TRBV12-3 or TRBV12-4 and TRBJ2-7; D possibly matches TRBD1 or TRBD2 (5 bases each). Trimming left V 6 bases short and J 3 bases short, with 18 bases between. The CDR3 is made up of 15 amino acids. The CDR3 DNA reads TGTGCCAGCAGCCCAGCCGGGACGCAAAACTACGAGCAGTACTTC. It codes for CASSPAGTQNYEQYF.

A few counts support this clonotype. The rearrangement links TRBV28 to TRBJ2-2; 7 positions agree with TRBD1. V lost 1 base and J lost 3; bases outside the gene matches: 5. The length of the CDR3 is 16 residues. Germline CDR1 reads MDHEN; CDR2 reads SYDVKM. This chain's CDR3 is CASSLFDREDTGELFF. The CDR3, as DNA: TGTGCCAGCAGTTTATTTGACAGGGAAGACACCGGGGAGCTGTTTTTT.

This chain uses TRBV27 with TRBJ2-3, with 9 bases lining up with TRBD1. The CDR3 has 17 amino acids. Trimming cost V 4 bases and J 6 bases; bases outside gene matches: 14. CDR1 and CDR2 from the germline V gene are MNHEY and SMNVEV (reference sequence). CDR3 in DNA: TGTGCCAGCAGTTGGTCCCGGGACAGGGAAGGCGGGGATACGCAGTATTTT. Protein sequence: CASSWSRDREGGDTQYF.

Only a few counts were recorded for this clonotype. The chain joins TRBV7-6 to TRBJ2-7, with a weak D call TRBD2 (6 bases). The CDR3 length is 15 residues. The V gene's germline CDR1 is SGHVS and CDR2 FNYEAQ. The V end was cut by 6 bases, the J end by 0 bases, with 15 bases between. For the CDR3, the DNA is TGTGCCAGCAGTCAAGGGACTCTAAGCTCCTACGAGCAGTACTTC. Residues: CASSQGTLSSYEQYF. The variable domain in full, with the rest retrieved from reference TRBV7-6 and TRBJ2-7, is GAGVSQSPRYKVTKRGQDVALRCDPISGHVSLYWYRQALGQGPEFLTYFNYEAQQDKSGLPNDRFSAERPEGSISTLTIQRTEQRDSAMYRCASSQGTLSSYEQYFGPGTRLTVT.

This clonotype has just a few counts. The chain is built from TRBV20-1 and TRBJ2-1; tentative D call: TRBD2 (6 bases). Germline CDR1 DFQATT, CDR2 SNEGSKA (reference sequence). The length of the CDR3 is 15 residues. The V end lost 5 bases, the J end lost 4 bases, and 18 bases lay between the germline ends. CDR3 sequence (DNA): TGCAGTGCTTTTTATGCGGGACTGGCTTACAATGAGCAGTTCTTC. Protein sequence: CSAFYAGLAYNEQFF.

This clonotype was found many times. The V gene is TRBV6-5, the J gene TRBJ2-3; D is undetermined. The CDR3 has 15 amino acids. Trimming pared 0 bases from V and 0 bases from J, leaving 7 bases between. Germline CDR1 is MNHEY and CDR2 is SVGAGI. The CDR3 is CASSYSGPSTDTQYF. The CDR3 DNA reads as TGTGCCAGCAGTTACTCCGGTCCCAGCACAGATACGCAGTATTTT.

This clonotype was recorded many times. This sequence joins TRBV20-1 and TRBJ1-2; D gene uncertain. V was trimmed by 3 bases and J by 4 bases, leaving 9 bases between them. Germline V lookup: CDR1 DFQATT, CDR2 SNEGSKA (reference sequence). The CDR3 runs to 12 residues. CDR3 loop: CSASSGVYGYTF. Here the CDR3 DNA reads TGCAGTGCTAGTTCCGGGGTCTATGGCTACACCTTC.

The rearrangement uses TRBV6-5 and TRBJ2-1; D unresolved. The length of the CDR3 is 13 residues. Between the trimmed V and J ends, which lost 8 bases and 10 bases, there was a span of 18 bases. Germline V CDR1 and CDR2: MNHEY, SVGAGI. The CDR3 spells CASSFLSPREQFF. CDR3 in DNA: TGTGCCAGCTCCTTTCTCAGCCCCCGGGAGCAGTTCTTC.